The T cell receptor (beta chain) under discussion was sequenced for a study of T cells in Graves' hyperthyroidism and ophthalmopathy. Inclusion characteristics of ophthalmopathy patients comprised a Clinical Activity Score of at least 3, a NOSPECS grade of at least 4, and duration under 3 months. Criteria for exclusion of patients were uncontrolled infection, other autoimmune disease, pregnancy or lactation. Notes on the study in general: Most thyroid clonotypes expanded above 0.001 appeared in blood too.

Many counts were recorded for this clonotype. Its specificity is not known. The CDR3 contains 15 residues. Per germline, CDR1 MDHEN and CDR2 SYDVKM. Unmatched junction bases numbered 8, after V lost 3 bases and J lost 8 bases. The source material, RNA transcripts, was used to amplify TCR beta CDR3 regions. First-round RT-PCR targeting the TCR CDR3 was performed with the HTBI primer set. TCRdb passed the multiplex PCR reads through MiXCR, listing each CDR3 protein once. The sample includes a few hundred thousand distinct CDR3 sequences, roughly an eighth of them seen just once. The rearrangement joins TRBV28 to TRBJ1-4; the match to TRBD1 covers 8 bases. The source of this sequence is a middle-aged woman with Graves' ophthalmopathy. The sample was blood. The CDR3 reads CASSLKDRVGEKLFF. The CDR3 DNA reads TGTGCCAGCAGTTTGAAGGACAGGGTTGGAGAAAAACTGTTTTTT.